A selection of T cell receptor beta chains follows, all from one sample in a study of cytomegalovirus exposure and HLA in healthy donors. TCRdb's table, derived via immunoSEQ multiplex PCR, lists solely in-frame clones and lacks some. The sample has roughly 180,000 clones; approximately 77% are singletons. The sequenced material came from PBMCs. Receptors were obtained from a female donor in good health and CMV-seronegative. CDR3s include the opening cysteine and the closing phenylalanine or tryptophan. D genes are given only for firm matches. Clone size appears in some rows only: once, few, many, or a class for an expanded clone.

v_gene	abundance	j_gene	d_gene	CDR3aa	CDR3nt
TRBV15	-	TRBJ1-4	-	CATSRPPWDTGGEKLFF	TGTGCCACCAGCAGACCGCCTTGGGACACGGGAGGGGAAAAACTGTTTTTT
TRBV19	-	TRBJ1-4	TRBD1	CASSIGTGNEKLFF	TGTGCCAGTAGTATTGGGACAGGGAATGAAAAACTGTTTTTT
TRBV14	-	TRBJ1-1	-	CASSRPPGRENTEAFF	TGTGCCAGCAGCCGGCCACCGGGCCGGGAGAACACTGAAGCTTTCTTT
TRBV7-2	-	TRBJ2-7	TRBD1	CASSTGTGVYEQYF	TGTGCCAGCAGCACCGGGACAGGGGTCTACGAGCAGTACTTC
TRBV30	-	TRBJ2-7	TRBD2	CAAYDGGEQYF	TGTGCCGCCTACGACGGGGGGGAGCAGTACTTC
TRBV9	few	TRBJ2-7	TRBD2	CASSVGLAGGPPQYF	TGTGCCAGCAGCGTTGGACTAGCGGGAGGGCCTCCCCAGTACTTC
TRBV6-5	few	TRBJ1-1	TRBD1	CASSWTGVDTEAFF	TGTGCCAGCAGTTGGACAGGGGTGGACACTGAAGCTTTCTTT
TRBV18	-	TRBJ1-4	TRBD1	CASSPGQGNEKLFF	TGTGCCAGCTCACCAGGACAGGGGAATGAAAAACTGTTTTTT
TRBV5-1	-	TRBJ2-7	-	CASSLADRLYEQYF	TGCGCCAGCAGCTTGGCCGATCGGTTGTACGAGCAGTACTTC
TRBV5-5	-	TRBJ2-3	-	CASSWRTAVSKFFNTDTQYF	TGTGCCAGCAGCTGGCGGACAGCGGTTTCCAAATTCTTTAACACAGATACGCAGTATTTT
TRBV4-3	-	TRBJ2-7	-	CASSQDLSYGGEQYF	TGCGCCAGCAGCCAAGATTTGTCCTACGGGGGCGAGCAGTACTTC
TRBV5-4	-	TRBJ2-5	TRBD1	CASSSGQGTETQYF	TGTGCCAGCAGCTCCGGACAGGGAACCGAGACCCAGTACTTC
TRBV4-1	once	TRBJ1-1	-	CASSRDSKNTEAFF	TGCGCCAGCAGCCGGGACTCCAAGAACACTGAAGCTTTCTTT
TRBV7-9	-	TRBJ2-5	TRBD2	CASSPMTSGVETQYF	TGTGCCAGCAGCCCCATGACTAGCGGGGTCGAGACCCAGTACTTC
TRBV7-9	few	TRBJ1-5	-	CASSSLGGTFSNQPQHF	TGTGCCAGCAGCTCCCTCGGCGGCACCTTTAGCAATCAGCCCCAGCATTTT
TRBV28	-	TRBJ1-1	TRBD1	CASTLLALRDRRENTEAFF	TGTGCCAGCACCTTATTAGCCCTCCGGGACAGACGAGAGAACACTGAAGCTTTCTTT
TRBV11-3	-	TRBJ2-3	TRBD2	CASSLDGGRTDTQYF	TGTGCCAGCAGCTTAGATGGCGGGAGGACAGATACGCAGTATTTT
TRBV7-6	-	TRBJ2-5	-	CASSPEPQAQETQYF	TGTGCCAGCAGCCCGGAACCACAGGCCCAAGAGACCCAGTACTTC
TRBV5-1	-	TRBJ1-4	TRBD1	CASSTQGKEKLFF	TGCGCCAGCAGCACACAGGGGAAGGAAAAACTGTTTTTT
TRBV9	-	TRBJ2-3	TRBD2	CASSVGGTSSDTQYF	TGTGCCAGCAGCGTAGGGGGGACTAGCAGCGATACGCAGTATTTT